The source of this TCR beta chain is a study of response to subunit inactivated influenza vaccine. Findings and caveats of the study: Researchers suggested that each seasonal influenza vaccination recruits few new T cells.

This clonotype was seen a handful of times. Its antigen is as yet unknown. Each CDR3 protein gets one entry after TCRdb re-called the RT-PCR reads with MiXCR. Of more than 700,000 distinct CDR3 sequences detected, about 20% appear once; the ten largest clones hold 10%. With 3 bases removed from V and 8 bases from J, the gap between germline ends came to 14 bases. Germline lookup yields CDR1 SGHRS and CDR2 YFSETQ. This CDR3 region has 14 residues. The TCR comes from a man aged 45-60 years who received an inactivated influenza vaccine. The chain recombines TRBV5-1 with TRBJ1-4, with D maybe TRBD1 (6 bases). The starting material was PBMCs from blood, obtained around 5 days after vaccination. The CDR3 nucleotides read TGCGCCAGCAGCTCCGGGGGGCAGATGGAAAAACTGTTTTTT. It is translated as CASSSGGQMEKLFF.